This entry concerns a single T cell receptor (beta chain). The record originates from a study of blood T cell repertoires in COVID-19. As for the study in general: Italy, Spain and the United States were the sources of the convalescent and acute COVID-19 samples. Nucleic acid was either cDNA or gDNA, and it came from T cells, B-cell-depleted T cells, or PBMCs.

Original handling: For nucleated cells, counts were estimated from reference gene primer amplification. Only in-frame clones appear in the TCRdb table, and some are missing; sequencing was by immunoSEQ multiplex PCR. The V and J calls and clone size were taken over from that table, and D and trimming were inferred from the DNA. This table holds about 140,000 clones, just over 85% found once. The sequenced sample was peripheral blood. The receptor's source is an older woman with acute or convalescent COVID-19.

CDR3 nucleotide sequence: TGTGCCAGCAGACGCCCAGGGGAGTATTCACCCCTCCACTTT. Its protein product is CASRRPGEYSPLHF. V and J are TRBV6-5 and TRBJ1-6, with a weak D call TRBD1 (6 bases). V was cut by 6 bases and J by 8 bases, with 14 bases left in between. CDR3 length: 14 amino acids. CDR1 MNHEY and CDR2 SVGAGI come from the germline V gene.